This T cell receptor beta chain was recovered during a study of T-cell reconstitution after alpha-beta-depleted transplantation in children (dated by TCRdb to the mid-2010s). About the full investigation: T-cell immune reconstitution after TCRalphabeta/CD19-depleted allogeneic hematopoietic cell transplantation in children was quantitatively tracked in the study by means of TCR repertoire profiling.

This clonotype was recorded many times. Its cognate antigen has yet to be identified. No much larger clone is present one base from it, and per-base qualities are unavailable. The CDR3, from cysteine to phenylalanine, totals 15 residues. Left in the record is the CDR3 DNA by itself, 45 bases read in frame from the first base. Based on the germline V gene (reference sequence), the CDR1 and CDR2 sequences are SEHNR and FQNEAQ. V is clipped by 8 bases and J by 4 bases, and the sequence between their germline boundaries is 18 bases long. The library was made by PCR. The instrument was an Illumina HiSeq 2500. Molecular barcoding was employed in the preparation of TCR libraries, with unique molecular identifiers being used to normalize TCRbeta repertoire quantification. TCRdb reworked the public reads: Q25 trimming with fastp, MiXCR clone assembly, productive beta chains retained. A single entry per CDR3 protein holds the most common genes and DNA from its merged rows. This sample is represented by over 150,000 distinct CDR3 sequences; roughly 7.5% of them were singletons. The ten largest make up approximately 3% of the sample.

Sequences were derived from PBMCs from the stem cell graft donor, sampled from the stem cell graft. Recombination joined TRBV7-9 with TRBJ2-1; TRBD2 is possibly the D segment (5 matching bases). This receptor was taken from a human donor who donated a stem cell graft to a child with Wiskott-Aldrich syndrome. At the DNA level, the sequence is TGTGCCAGCCTATTGAGGGCCTCAGTTTACAATGAGCAGTTCTTC. Translated, this is CASLLRASVYNEQFF.